This T cell receptor beta chain was identified during a study of CD8 T cells in Susac syndrome. This clonotype was seen just once. Roughly 0.45 to 1 ug RNA was reverse transcribed with random hexamers. Multiplex PCR with immunoSEQ amplified the TCR beta CDR3 across 54 Vbeta and 13 Jbeta. Using its own MiXCR run on the immunoSEQ multiplex PCR reads, TCRdb lists one record per CDR3 protein. The table includes around 150,000 distinct CDR3 sequences, approximately 93% detected once. In blood CD8+ and CD4+ T cells, TCR beta underwent sequencing. The germline V and J ends were trimmed by 4 bases and 0 bases, with 13 bases remaining between them. The CDR3 loop spans 17 amino acids.

The chain employs TRBV12-3 or TRBV12-4 and TRBJ2-6, with a possible D match to TRBD1 (6 bases). The specimen was CD4+ T cells from PBMCs. This receptor was taken from a human donor with multiple sclerosis. The CDR3, as DNA: TGTGCCAGCAGTTCAACTTACAGGGTCTCTGGGGCCAACGTCCTGACTTTC. This encodes CASSSTYRVSGANVLTF.